The rows below give T cell receptor beta chains drawn from one sample of a study of Ad26.COV2.S vaccination and SARS-CoV-2 variants. Profiling relied on immunoSEQ multiplex PCR, and the TCRdb table lists in-frame clones only, not all of them. The sample comprises some 350,000 clones, around 83% of which are singletons, and 3% to 4% rests with the top ten. This material consisted of peripheral blood, taken in a trial of Ad26.COV2.S vaccine versus placebo. The source of these receptors is a person aged 18-65 years who received the Ad26.COV2.S COVID-19 vaccine or a placebo. CDR3s include the opening cysteine and the closing phenylalanine or tryptophan.

>TRBJ2-1|TRBV6-5|14
CASKSSGRGNEQFF
>TRBJ2-5|TRBV6-5|14
CASRTGTGVETQYF
>TRBJ2-1|TRBV7-9|15
CASSAGTGAYNEQFF
>TRBJ2-3|TRBV3-1/TRBV3-2|14
CASSPSASTDTQYF
>TRBJ1-1|TRBV2|13
CASSGAGNTEAFF
>TRBJ2-3|TRBV9|14
CASSVFGATDTQYF
>TRBJ2-3|TRBV7-9|16
CASSSGLAGLTDTQYF
>TRBJ2-6|TRBV6-5|15
CASSDSGGGANVLTF
>TRBJ1-3|TRBV6-4|17
CASSDPGQGKLGNTIYF
>TRBJ1-5|TRBV27|15
CASSLYRGYNQPQHF
>TRBJ1-2|TRBV18|15
CASSPPDNPNYGYTF
>TRBJ1-2|TRBV5-1|19
CASSLFSETGTGGRVGYTF
>TRBJ2-1|TRBV9|16
CASSPPRGRGPLEQFF
>TRBJ2-1|TRBV11-3|19
CASSRGGAEVESSYNEQFF
>TRBJ1-3|TRBV28|15
CASSLDRGLFDTIYF
>TRBJ2-7|TRBV5-6|13
CASSRTSGYEQYF
>TRBJ2-3|TRBV18|14
CASSPDRVADTQYF
>TRBJ1-1|TRBV7-9|14
CASSFVTSGGYAFF
>TRBJ2-7|TRBV3-1/TRBV3-2|14
CASSPVLSPYEQYF
>TRBJ1-6|TRBV9|14
CASSDRGPNSPLHF
>TRBJ1-2|TRBV18|20
CASSPNYFPGRTGTNYGYTF
>TRBJ2-7|TRBV11-2|14
CASSLSYRGYEQYF
>TRBJ1-5|TRBV20-1|16
CSASGTGSPRGQPQHF
>TRBJ2-1|TRBV4-3|15
CASSQAGQGTDEQFF
>TRBJ2-5|TRBV7-8|18
CASSPGEGLAGGGETQYF
>TRBJ2-5|TRBV19|15
CASSRRGTGQETQYF
>TRBJ1-6|TRBV6-5|15
CASSYWAGQNSPLHF
>TRBJ1-1|TRBV20-1|11
CGGGEYTEAFF
>TRBJ1-1|TRBV30|11
CASRPSAEAFF
>TRBJ1-1|TRBV5-1|15
CASSLQDRGNTEAFF
>TRBJ2-7|TRBV3-1/TRBV3-2|13
CATKGQGVYEQYF
>TRBJ2-2|TRBV27|14
CATAGQLNTGELFF
>TRBJ2-3|TRBV4-3|16
CASSQGTRGDTDTQYF
>TRBJ2-7|TRBV12-5|14
CASARTGTAYEQYF
>TRBJ1-2|TRBV5-1|13
CASSLGWNYGYTF
>TRBJ2-7|TRBV30|13
CAWNHGGPGEQYF